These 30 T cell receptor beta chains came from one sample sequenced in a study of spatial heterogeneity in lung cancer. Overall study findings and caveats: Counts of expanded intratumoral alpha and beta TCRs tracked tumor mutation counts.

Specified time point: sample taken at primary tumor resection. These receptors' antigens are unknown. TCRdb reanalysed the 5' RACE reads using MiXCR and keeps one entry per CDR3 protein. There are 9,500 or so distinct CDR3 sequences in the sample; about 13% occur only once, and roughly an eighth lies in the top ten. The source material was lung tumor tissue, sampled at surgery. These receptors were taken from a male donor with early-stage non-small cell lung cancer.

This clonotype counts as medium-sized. The CDR3 is CASRDGTGGYQPQHF. CDR3 sequence (DNA): TGTGCCAGCAGGGACGGGACAGGGGGTTATCAGCCCCAGCATTTT. The rearrangement joins TRBV2 to TRBJ1-5; 11 positions agree with TRBD1. The CDR3 contains 15 residues. J gave up 5 bases and V 6 bases, and 6 bases lay outside the gene matches. Looked up from germline, CDR1 is SNHLY and CDR2 is FYNNEI.

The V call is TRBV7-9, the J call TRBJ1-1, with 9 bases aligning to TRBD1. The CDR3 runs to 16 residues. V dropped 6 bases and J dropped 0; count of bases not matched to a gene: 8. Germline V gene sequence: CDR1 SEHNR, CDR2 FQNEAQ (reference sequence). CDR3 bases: TGTGCCAGCAGGACCCAGGGGACAGGGATGAACACTGAAGCTTTCTTT. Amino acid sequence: CASRTQGTGMNTEAFF.

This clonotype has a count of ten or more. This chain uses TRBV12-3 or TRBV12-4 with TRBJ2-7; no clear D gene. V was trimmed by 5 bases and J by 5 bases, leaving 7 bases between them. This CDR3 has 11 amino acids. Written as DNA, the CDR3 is TGTGCCAGCAGTGTCACCCACGAGCAGTACTTC. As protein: CASSVTHEQYF.

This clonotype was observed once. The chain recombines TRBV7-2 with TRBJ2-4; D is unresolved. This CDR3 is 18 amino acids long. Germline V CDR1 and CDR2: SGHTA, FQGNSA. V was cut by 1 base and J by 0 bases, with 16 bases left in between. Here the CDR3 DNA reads TGTGCCAGCAGCTTAGGGGCCCTGGGGATTCTAGCCAAAAACATTCAGTACTTC. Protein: CASSLGALGILAKNIQYF.

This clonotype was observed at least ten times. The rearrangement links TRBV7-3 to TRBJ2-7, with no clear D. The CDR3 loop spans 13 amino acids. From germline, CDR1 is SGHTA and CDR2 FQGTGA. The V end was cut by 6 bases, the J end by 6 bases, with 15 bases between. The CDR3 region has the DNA TGTGCCAGCAGGACTCGGAATGTCTCCGAGCAGTACTTC. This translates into CASRTRNVSEQYF.

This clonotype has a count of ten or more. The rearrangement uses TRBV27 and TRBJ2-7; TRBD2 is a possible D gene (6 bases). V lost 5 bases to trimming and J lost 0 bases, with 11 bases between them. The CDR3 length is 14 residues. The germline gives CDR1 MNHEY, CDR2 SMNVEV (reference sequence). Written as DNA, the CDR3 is TGTGCCAGCAGTAAAGTCGGGAGCTCCTACGAGCAGTACTTC. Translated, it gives CASSKVGSSYEQYF.

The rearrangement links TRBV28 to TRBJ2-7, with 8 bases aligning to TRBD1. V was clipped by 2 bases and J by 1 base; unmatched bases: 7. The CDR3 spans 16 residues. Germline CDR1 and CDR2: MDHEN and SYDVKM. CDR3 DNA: TGTGCCAGCAGTTTAGGGGTGACAGGGGTATCCTACGAGCAGTACTTC. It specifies CASSLGVTGVSYEQYF.

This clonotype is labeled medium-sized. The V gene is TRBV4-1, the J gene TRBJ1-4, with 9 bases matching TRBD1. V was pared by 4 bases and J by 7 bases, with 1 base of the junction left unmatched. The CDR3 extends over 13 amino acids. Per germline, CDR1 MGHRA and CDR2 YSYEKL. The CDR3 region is CASSPGQGEKLFF. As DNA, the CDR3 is TGCGCCAGCAGCCCGGGACAGGGTGAAAAACTGTTTTTT.

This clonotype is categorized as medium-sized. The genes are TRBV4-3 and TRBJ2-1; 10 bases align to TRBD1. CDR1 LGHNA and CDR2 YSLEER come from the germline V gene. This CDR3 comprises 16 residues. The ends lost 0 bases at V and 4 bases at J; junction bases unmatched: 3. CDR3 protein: CASSQDSGQGYNEQFF. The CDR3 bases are TGCGCCAGCAGCCAAGATTCGGGACAGGGGTACAATGAGCAGTTCTTC.

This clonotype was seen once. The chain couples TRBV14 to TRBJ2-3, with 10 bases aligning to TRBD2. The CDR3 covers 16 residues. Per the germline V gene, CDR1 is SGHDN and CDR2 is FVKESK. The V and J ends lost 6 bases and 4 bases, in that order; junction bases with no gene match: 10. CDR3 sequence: CASSFERGGLSDTQYF. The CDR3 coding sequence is TGTGCCAGCAGTTTTGAGCGGGGGGGCCTCTCAGATACGCAGTATTTT.

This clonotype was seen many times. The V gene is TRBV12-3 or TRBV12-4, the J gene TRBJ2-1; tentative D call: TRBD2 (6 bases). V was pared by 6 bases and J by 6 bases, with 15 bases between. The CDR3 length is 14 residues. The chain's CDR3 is CASRVSGSANEQFF. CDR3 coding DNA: TGTGCCAGCAGGGTTAGCGGATCGGCCAATGAGCAGTTCTTC.

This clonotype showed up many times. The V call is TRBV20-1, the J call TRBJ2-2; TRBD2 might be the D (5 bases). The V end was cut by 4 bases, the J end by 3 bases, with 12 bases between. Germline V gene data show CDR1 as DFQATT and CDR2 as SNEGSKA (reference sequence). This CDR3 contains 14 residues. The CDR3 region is CSAKRETDTGELFF. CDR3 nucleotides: TGCAGTGCTAAGAGGGAGACGGACACCGGGGAGCTGTTTTTT.

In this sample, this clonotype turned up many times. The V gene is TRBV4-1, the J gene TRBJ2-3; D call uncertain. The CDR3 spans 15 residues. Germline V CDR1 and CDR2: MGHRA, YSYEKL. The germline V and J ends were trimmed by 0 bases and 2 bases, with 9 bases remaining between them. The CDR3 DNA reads TGCGCCAGCAGCCAAGATTGGCAGGTCACAGATACGCAGTATTTT. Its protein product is CASSQDWQVTDTQYF.

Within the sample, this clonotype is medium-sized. CDR3 sequence reads: CSVQASNTEAFF. The CDR3 bases are TGCAGCGTTCAGGCTAGCAACACTGAAGCTTTCTTT. This chain uses TRBV29-1 with TRBJ1-1; D gene unclear. V dropped 5 bases and J dropped 2 bases, with 9 bases sitting between them. Germline loops: CDR1 SQVTM, CDR2 ANQGSEA. The CDR3 is 12 amino acids.

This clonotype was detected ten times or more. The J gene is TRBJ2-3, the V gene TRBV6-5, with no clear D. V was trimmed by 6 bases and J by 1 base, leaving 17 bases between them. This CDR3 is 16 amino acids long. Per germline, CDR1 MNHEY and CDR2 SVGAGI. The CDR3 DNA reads TGTGCCAGCAGCAATAACCAGGTGTTAGGCACAGATACGCAGTATTTT. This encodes CASSNNQVLGTDTQYF.

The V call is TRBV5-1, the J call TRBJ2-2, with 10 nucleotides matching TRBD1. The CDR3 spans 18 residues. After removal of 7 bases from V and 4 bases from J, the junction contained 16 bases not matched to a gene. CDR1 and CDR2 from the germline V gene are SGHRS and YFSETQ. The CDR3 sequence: CASGSRDRGPLGTGELFF. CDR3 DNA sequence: TGCGCCAGCGGTTCCCGGGACAGGGGCCCTCTAGGCACCGGGGAGCTGTTTTTT.

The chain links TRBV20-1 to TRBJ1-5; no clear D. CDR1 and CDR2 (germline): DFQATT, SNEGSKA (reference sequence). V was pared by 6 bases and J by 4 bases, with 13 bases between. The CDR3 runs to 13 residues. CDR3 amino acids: CSARNRENQPQHF. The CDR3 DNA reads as TGCAGTGCCCGGAATAGGGAAAATCAGCCCCAGCATTTT.

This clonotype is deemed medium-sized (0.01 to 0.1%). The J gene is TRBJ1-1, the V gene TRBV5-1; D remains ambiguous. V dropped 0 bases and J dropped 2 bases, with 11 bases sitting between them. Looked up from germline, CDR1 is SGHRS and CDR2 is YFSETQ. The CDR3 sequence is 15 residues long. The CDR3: CASSLVSGSNTEAFF. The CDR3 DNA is TGCGCCAGCAGCTTGGTTTCGGGCAGTAACACTGAAGCTTTCTTT.

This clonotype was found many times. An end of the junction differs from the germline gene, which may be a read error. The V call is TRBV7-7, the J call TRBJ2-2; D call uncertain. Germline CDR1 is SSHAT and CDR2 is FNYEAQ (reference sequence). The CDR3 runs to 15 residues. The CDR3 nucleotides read TGTGCTAGCAGCTTGGGCAGTTCGAACACCGGGGAGCTGTTTTTT. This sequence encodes CASSLGSSNTGELFF.

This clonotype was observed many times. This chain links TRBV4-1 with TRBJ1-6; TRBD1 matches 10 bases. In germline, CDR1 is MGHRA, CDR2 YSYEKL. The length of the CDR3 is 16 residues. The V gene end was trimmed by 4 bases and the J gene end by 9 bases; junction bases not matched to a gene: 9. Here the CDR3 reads CASSPLGQGSISPLHF. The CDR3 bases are TGCGCCAGCAGCCCCTTGGGACAGGGGAGCATTTCACCCCTCCACTTT.

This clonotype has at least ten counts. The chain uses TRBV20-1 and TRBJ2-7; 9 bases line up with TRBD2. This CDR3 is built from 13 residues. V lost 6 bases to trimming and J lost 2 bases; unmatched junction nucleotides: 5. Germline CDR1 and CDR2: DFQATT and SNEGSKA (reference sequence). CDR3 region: CSALLAGTYEQYF. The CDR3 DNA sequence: TGCAGTGCATTGCTAGCGGGAACCTACGAGCAGTACTTC.

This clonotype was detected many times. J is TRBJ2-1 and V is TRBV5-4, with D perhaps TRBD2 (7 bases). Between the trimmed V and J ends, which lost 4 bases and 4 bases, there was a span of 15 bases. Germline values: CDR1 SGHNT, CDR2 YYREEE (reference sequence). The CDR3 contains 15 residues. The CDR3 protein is CASSRLAGAYNEQFF. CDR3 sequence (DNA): TGTGCCAGCAGCCGTCTGGCGGGGGCATACAATGAGCAGTTCTTC.

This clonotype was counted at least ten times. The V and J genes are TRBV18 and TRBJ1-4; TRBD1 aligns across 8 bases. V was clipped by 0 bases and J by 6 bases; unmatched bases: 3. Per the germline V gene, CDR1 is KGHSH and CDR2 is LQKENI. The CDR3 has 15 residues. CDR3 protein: CASSPPTTGDEKLFF. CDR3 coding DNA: TGTGCCAGCTCACCACCTACGACAGGGGATGAAAAACTGTTTTTT. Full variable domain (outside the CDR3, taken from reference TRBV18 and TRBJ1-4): NAGVMQNPRHLVRRRGQEARLRCSPMKGHSHVYWYRQLPEEGLKFMVYLQKENIIDESGMPKERFSAEFPKEGPSILRIQQVVRGDSAAYFCASSPPTTGDEKLFFGSGTQLSVL.

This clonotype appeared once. CDR3 DNA sequence: TGCAGTGCTAGTACCAGCACAGATACGCAGTATTTT. Translation: CSASTSTDTQYF. This chain links TRBV20-1 with TRBJ2-3, with unresolved D. Germline CDR1 DFQATT, CDR2 SNEGSKA (reference sequence). Deletions cut 3 bases from V and 0 bases from J, with 4 bases between. This CDR3 has 12 amino acids.

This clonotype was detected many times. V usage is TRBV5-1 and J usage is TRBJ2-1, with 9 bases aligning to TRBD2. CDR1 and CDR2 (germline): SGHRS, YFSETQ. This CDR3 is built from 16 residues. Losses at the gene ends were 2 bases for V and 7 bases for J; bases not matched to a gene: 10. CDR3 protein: CASSLVFGTSFNEQFF. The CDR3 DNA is TGCGCCAGCAGCTTAGTCTTTGGGACTAGCTTTAATGAGCAGTTCTTC. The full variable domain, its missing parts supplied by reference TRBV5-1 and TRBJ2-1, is KAGVTQTPRYLIKTRGQQVTLSCSPISGHRSVSWYQQTPGQGLQFLFEYFSETQRNKGNFPGRFSGRQFSNSRSEMNVSTLELGDSALYLCASSLVFGTSFNEQFFGPGTRLTVL.

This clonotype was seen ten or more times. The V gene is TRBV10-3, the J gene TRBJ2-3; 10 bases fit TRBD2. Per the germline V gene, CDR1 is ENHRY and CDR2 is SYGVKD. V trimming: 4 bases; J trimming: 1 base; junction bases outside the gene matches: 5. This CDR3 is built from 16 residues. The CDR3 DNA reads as TGTGCCATCAGTGCGTCTAGCGGGAGAGGCACAGATACGCAGTATTTT. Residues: CAISASSGRGTDTQYF.

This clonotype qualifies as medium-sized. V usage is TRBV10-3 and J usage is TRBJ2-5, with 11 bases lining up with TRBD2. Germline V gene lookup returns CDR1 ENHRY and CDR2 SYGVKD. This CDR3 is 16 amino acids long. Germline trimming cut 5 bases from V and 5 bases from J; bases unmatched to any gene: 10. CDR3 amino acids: CAISRSTSGSLETQYF. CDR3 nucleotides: TGTGCCATCAGTCGATCCACTAGCGGGAGTTTGGAGACCCAGTACTTC.

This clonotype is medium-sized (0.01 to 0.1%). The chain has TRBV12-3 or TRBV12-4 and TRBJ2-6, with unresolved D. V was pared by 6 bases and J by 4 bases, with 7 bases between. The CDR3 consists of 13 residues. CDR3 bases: TGTGCCAGCAGGTTACAGGGGGCCAACGTCCTGACTTTC. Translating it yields CASRLQGANVLTF.

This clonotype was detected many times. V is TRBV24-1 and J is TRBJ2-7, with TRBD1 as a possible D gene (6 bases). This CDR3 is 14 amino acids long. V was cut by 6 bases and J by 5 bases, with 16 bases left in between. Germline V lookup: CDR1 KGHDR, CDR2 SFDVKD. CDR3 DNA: TGTGCCACCAGTAAGGCCCAGGGGAACGACGAGCAGTACTTC. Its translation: CATSKAQGNDEQYF.

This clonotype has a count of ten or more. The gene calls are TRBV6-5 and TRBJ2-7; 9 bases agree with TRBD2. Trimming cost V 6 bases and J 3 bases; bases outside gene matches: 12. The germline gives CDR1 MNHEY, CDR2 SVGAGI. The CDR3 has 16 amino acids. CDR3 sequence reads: CASRESKGLASYEQYF. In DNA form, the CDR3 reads TGTGCCAGCAGAGAGAGCAAGGGACTAGCAAGCTACGAGCAGTACTTC.